This T cell receptor beta chain stems from a study of shared clonotypes between healthy human individuals. Germline CDR1 is SGHNT and CDR2 is YYREEE (reference sequence). The CDR3 covers 16 residues. After removal of 3 bases from V and 4 bases from J, the junction contained 9 bases not matched to a gene. Study conclusions and caveats: Naive subsets typically showed greater estimated richness than memory subsets.

The data were produced by immunoSEQ multiplex PCR, yet TCRdb's version contains in-frame clones alone and is incomplete. Altogether roughly 640,000 clones are present, approximately 79% being singletons, with the ten largest covering more than 1.5%. A note on this clone: Its antigen is unidentified.

The sample consisted of memory CD4+ T cells sorted from blood. Subset given: CD45RA-negative fraction. The genes are TRBV5-4 and TRBJ1-3; 8 positions match TRBD1. This receptor was identified in a woman aged 30 to 39 in good health. CDR3 protein: CASSSSGGVLGNTIYF. The CDR3 DNA reads as TGTGCCAGCAGCTCATCAGGGGGCGTTCTCGGAAACACCATATATTTT.